The rows below give T cell receptor beta chains drawn from one sample of a study of blood T cell repertoires in COVID-19. The data were produced by immunoSEQ multiplex PCR, yet TCRdb's version contains in-frame clones alone and is incomplete. The sample shows some 65,000 clones, 85% of them seen only once. Sequenced material: peripheral blood. The source is a man older than 75 with acute or convalescent COVID-19. CDR3s include the opening cysteine and the closing phenylalanine or tryptophan. The D gene is left open where the match is weak. For some rows the clone size is stated as once, few or many, or as a class when expanded; others skip it.

j_call v_call d_call cdr3_length clone_size cdr3_aa cdr3_nt
TRBJ2-7 TRBV7-6 TRBD2 16 NA CASSLSSGGLSYEQYF TGTGCCAGCAGCTTATCGTCGGGAGGCCTCTCCTACGAGCAGTACTTC
TRBJ2-1 TRBV19 TRBD2 14 NA CATSGLAGYNEQFF TGTGCCACTAGTGGGTTAGCGGGTTACAATGAGCAGTTCTTC
TRBJ2-5 TRBV29-1 TRBD1 13 NA CSVRQGGAETQYF TGCAGCGTTAGACAGGGGGGGGCAGAGACCCAGTACTTC
TRBJ1-6 TRBV21-1 NA 16 once CASSKKGAAPEEPLHF TGTGCCAGCAGCAAAAAAGGGGCGGCCCCCGAGGAACCCCTCCACTTT
TRBJ2-1 TRBV7-2 NA 17 NA CASSLGLPKKIYNEQFF TGTGCCAGCAGCTTAGGACTACCCAAAAAGATTTACAATGAGCAGTTCTTC
TRBJ2-7 TRBV19 TRBD1 13 NA CASSRTGPYEQYF TGTGCCAGCAGCCGGACAGGGCCCTACGAGCAGTACTTC
TRBJ2-1 TRBV10-1 TRBD2 16 NA CASSEYSASGRNEQFF TGCGCCAGCAGTGAGTATTCGGCTAGCGGGAGAAATGAGCAGTTCTTC
TRBJ2-3 TRBV4-2 TRBD2 15 NA CASSQGTSGLYTQYF TGTGCCAGCAGCCAAGGGACTAGCGGGTTGTATACGCAGTATTTT
TRBJ2-7 TRBV19 NA 15 NA CASSGSRGVTYEQYF TGTGCCAGTAGTGGTTCCCGCGGGGTCACCTACGAGCAGTACTTC
TRBJ2-3 TRBV6-5 TRBD2 15 once CASRGAGGLPDTQYF TGTGCCAGCAGAGGAGCGGGAGGTTTGCCAGATACGCAGTATTTT
TRBJ2-1 TRBV5-1 TRBD1 14 few CASSGNRGEGEQFF TGCGCCAGCAGCGGAAACAGGGGCGAGGGTGAGCAGTTCTTC
TRBJ1-6 TRBV5-1 NA 16 NA CASSAGNARGNSPLHF TGCGCCAGCAGCGCGGGCAATGCCAGGGGAAATTCACCCCTCCACTTT
TRBJ2-1 TRBV27 TRBD2 18 NA CASHTLTSGRIYVNEQFF TGTGCCAGCCACACCCTTACTAGCGGGAGAATTTATGTCAATGAGCAGTTCTTC
TRBJ2-7 TRBV7-8 TRBD1 16 once CASSSLQNRGHNEQYF TGTGCCAGCAGCTCCCTCCAGAACAGGGGCCACAACGAGCAGTACTTC
TRBJ2-7 TRBV30 TRBD1 14 NA CAWSRTGVMNEQYF TGTGCCTGGAGTCGGACAGGGGTGATGAACGAGCAGTACTTC
TRBJ1-3 TRBV2 TRBD1 15 NA CASSGQGASGNTIYF TGTGCCAGCAGTGGACAGGGGGCCTCTGGAAACACCATATATTTT
TRBJ2-5 TRBV7-2 TRBD2 16 NA CASSLTSGSTIATQYF TGTGCCAGCAGCTTAACTAGCGGGAGTACGATTGCGACCCAGTACTTC
TRBJ2-1 TRBV24-1 NA 11 NA CATTSYNEQFF TGTGCCACCACCAGTTACAATGAGCAGTTCTTC
TRBJ1-1 TRBV6-5 NA 15 NA CASSYLRVEGTEAFF TGTGCCAGCAGTTACCTCAGGGTGGAGGGCACTGAAGCTTTCTTT
TRBJ2-1 TRBV6-2/TRBV6-3 TRBD2 16 NA CASSFSLAGVSNEQFF TGTGCCAGCAGTTTCTCCTTAGCGGGAGTTAGTAATGAGCAGTTCTTC
TRBJ2-5 TRBV5-1 TRBD2 16 NA CASSLGSGGFQETQYF TGCGCCAGCAGCTTGGGTTCGGGAGGATTTCAAGAGACCCAGTACTTC
TRBJ2-7 TRBV19 TRBD2 18 NA CASSIGGLAGTTGYEQYF TGTGCCAGTAGTATCGGAGGACTAGCGGGTACGACGGGCTACGAGCAGTACTTC
TRBJ1-2 TRBV6-1 NA 14 NA CASSRPSGSVGYTF TGTGCCAGCAGTAGACCGTCGGGGTCCGTAGGCTACACCTTC
TRBJ2-7 TRBV7-9 NA 16 NA CASSLWLAGTSYEQYF TGTGCCAGCAGCCTCTGGTTGGCCGGGACAAGCTACGAGCAGTACTTC
TRBJ1-6 TRBV5-8 NA 12 NA CASSLSRQLVHF TGTGCCAGCAGCTTATCGAGACAGCTCGTCCACTTT